This passage covers 15 T cell receptor beta chains from one sample sequenced in a study of human thymus T cells. Sequencing used immunoSEQ multiplex PCR; TCRdb keeps in-frame clones, though not all of them. The sample holds 55,000 to 85,000 clones; roughly 95% are singletons and the top ten take approximately 0.031%. Thymus tissue for the work was resected from patients undergoing corrective heart surgery. The material sequenced was thymus tissue. These receptors were collected from a girl younger than two with a congenital heart defect but otherwise immunologically healthy.

The genes are TRBV2 and TRBJ2-7, with 14 bases fitting TRBD2. The V gene's germline CDR1 is SNHLY and CDR2 FYNNEI. The CDR3 totals 13 residues. V lost 9 bases, J lost 3 bases, and 1 base stayed unmatched. This CDR3 is CARGTSGSYEQYF. DNA of the CDR3: TGTGCCAGAGGGACTAGCGGGAGCTACGAGCAGTACTTC. Supplemented by reference TRBV2 and TRBJ2-7, the full variable domain reads EPEVTQTPSHQVTQMGQEVILRCVPISNHLYFYWYRQILGQKVEFLVSFYNNEISEKSEIFDDQFSVERPDGSNFTLKIRSTKLEDSAMYFCARGTSGSYEQYFGPGTRLTVT.

This chain joins TRBV19 and TRBJ2-4; no firm D call. CDR3 length: 16 amino acids. Germline CDR1 LNHDA, CDR2 SQIVND (reference sequence). Trimming removed 8 bases at V and 1 base at J, with 18 bases between. This chain's CDR3 is CASPIDPSAAKNIQYF. The DNA of the CDR3 is TGTGCCAGTCCCATCGACCCTTCGGCGGCCAAAAACATTCAGTACTTC.

The rearrangement joins TRBV5-4 to TRBJ2-4, with D maybe TRBD2 (5 bases). This CDR3 is built from 14 residues. The germline gives CDR1 SGHNT, CDR2 YYREEE (reference sequence). V was shortened by 4 bases and J by 3 bases, with 11 bases between the two germline ends. The DNA for the CDR3 is TGTGCCAGCAGCGACTTAGGGAGCAAAAACATTCAGTACTTC. Protein product: CASSDLGSKNIQYF.

The chain has TRBV6-5 and TRBJ1-4, with 9 bases aligning to TRBD1. CDR1 is MNHEY and CDR2 is SVGAGI in the germline V gene. The CDR3 covers 12 residues. The ends lost 8 bases at V and 8 bases at J; junction bases unmatched: 3. The CDR3 nucleotides are TGTGCCAGCGGGACAGGGAACGAAAAACTGTTTTTT. Translating gives CASGTGNEKLFF.

The J gene is TRBJ2-7, the V gene TRBV2; D tentatively fits TRBD1 or TRBD2 (5 bases each). Trimming took 9 bases from V and 6 from J, leaving 15 bases between them. The CDR3 has 12 residues. CDR1 SNHLY and CDR2 FYNNEI come from the germline V gene. DNA for the CDR3: TGTGCCAGTAGAGGGGAGTTCGGCGAGCAGTACTTC. Translated, it gives CASRGEFGEQYF.

CDR3: CASSDGTSGRKSDTQYF. The CDR3 DNA reads as TGTGCCAGCAGTGACGGGACTAGCGGGAGAAAATCCGATACGCAGTATTTT. V usage is TRBV6-1 and J usage is TRBJ2-3; 14 bases map to TRBD2. Germline CDR1 is MNHNS and CDR2 is SASEGT. J gave up 6 bases and V 3 bases, and 8 bases lay outside the gene matches. This CDR3 spans 17 amino acids.

V usage is TRBV18 and J usage is TRBJ2-7; D remains ambiguous. The V gene lost 3 bases and the J gene lost 6 bases, with 9 bases spanning the gap. The CDR3 has 12 amino acids. The germline V gene has CDR1 KGHSH and CDR2 LQKENI. CDR3 coding DNA: TGTGCCAGCTCACCGGGAACTGGCGAGCAGTACTTC. Residues: CASSPGTGEQYF.

This chain links TRBV18 with TRBJ1-2; a possible D gene is TRBD1 (5 bases). The germline V gene has CDR1 KGHSH and CDR2 LQKENI. The CDR3 covers 14 residues. V lost 1 base, J lost 4 bases, and 10 bases lay in between. As DNA, the CDR3 is TGTGCCAGCTCACCACTCGAGGGACCCTATGGCTACACCTTC. Translating gives CASSPLEGPYGYTF.

The chain carries TRBV28 and TRBJ1-2; tentative D call: TRBD1 (6 bases). In germline, CDR1 is MDHEN, CDR2 SYDVKM. Trimming left V 7 bases short and J 6 bases short, with 6 bases between. This CDR3 has 10 amino acids. CDR3 in amino acids: CASTGDGYTF. In DNA form, the CDR3 reads TGTGCCAGCACAGGGGATGGCTACACCTTC.

The V and J genes are TRBV9 and TRBJ2-1; TRBD2 matches at 9 bases. Germline V gives CDR1 SGDLS, CDR2 YYNGEE. The V and J ends lost 3 bases and 8 bases, in that order; junction bases with no gene match: 12. The CDR3 has 16 residues. The CDR3 region is CASSALSGRPYDEQFF. In DNA form, the CDR3 reads TGTGCCAGCAGCGCACTCAGCGGGAGGCCATACGATGAGCAGTTCTTC.

The chain joins TRBV27 to TRBJ2-7; TRBD1 matches at 7 bases. This CDR3 is 13 amino acids long. With 6 bases clipped from V and 0 bases from J, the junction kept 2 bases outside the gene matches. Germline CDR1 reads MNHEY; CDR2 reads SMNVEV (reference sequence). CDR3 sequence: CASRHRGSYEQYF. The CDR3 DNA follows: TGTGCCAGCAGACACAGGGGCTCCTACGAGCAGTACTTC.

This clone appeared a single time. This chain joins TRBV27 and TRBJ1-3; D possibly corresponds to TRBD1 (5 bases). Trimming removed 2 bases at V and 0 bases at J, with 8 bases between. Germline loops: CDR1 MNHEY, CDR2 SMNVEV (reference sequence). This CDR3 region has 15 residues. CDR3 nucleotides: TGTGCCAGCAGTTTAAGTGGGGGCTCTGGAAACACCATATATTTT. It is translated as CASSLSGGSGNTIYF.

The CDR3 DNA reads TGTGCCATCAGTGAAGGGGGGGTCTATGGCTACACCTTC. This sequence encodes CAISEGGVYGYTF. This rearrangement joins TRBV10-3 to TRBJ1-2, with D tentatively TRBD1 (6 bases). The CDR3 spans 13 residues. V lost 3 bases and J 4 bases, leaving 9 bases between the germline ends. Germline values: CDR1 ENHRY, CDR2 SYGVKD.

The V and J genes are TRBV29-1 and TRBJ2-3; 7 nucleotides align to TRBD2. V was pared by 0 bases and J by 3 bases, with 12 bases of the junction left unmatched. The CDR3 spans 17 residues. The germline CDR1 and CDR2 sequences are SQVTM and ANQGSEA. CDR3 in amino acids: CSVEDQVPAGNTDTQYF. In DNA, the CDR3 is TGCAGCGTTGAAGATCAGGTGCCAGCGGGAAATACAGATACGCAGTATTTT.

The CDR3 sequence: CASSETEQETQYF. CDR3 bases: TGTGCCAGCAGTGAAACGGAACAAGAGACCCAGTACTTC. This chain connects TRBV25-1 to TRBJ2-5; D remains ambiguous. CDR1 is MGHDK and CDR2 is SYGVNS in the germline V gene. The V end lost 2 bases, the J end lost 2 bases, and 6 bases lay between the germline ends. The CDR3 is made up of 13 amino acids.